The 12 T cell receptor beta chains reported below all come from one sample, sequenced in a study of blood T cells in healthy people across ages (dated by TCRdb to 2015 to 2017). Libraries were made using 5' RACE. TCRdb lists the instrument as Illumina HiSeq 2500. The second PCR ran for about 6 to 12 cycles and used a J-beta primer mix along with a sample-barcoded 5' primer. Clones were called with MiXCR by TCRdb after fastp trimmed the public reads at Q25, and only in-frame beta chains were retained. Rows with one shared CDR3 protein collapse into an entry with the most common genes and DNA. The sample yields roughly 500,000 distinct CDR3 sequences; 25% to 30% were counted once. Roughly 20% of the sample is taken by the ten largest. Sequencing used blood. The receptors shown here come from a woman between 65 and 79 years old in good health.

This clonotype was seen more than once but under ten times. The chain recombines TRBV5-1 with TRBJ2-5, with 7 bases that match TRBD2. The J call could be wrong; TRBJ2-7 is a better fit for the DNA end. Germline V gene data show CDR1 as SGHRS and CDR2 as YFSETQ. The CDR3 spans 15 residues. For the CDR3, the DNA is TGCGCCAGCAGCTTGATGAATAGCGGGTCCTACGAGCAGTACTTC. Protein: CASSLMNSGSYEQYF.

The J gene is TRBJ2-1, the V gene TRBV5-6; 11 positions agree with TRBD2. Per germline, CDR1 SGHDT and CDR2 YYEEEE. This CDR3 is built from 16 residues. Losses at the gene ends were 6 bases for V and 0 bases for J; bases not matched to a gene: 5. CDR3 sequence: CASTRTSGYSYNEQFF. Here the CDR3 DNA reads TGTGCCAGCACCCGGACTAGCGGGTACTCCTACAATGAGCAGTTCTTC.

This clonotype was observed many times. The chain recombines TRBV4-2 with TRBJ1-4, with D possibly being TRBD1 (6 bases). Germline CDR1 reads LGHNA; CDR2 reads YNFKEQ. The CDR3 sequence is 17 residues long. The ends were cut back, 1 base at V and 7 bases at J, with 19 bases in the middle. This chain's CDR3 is CASSQGGVRGVAEKLFF. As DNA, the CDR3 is TGTGCCAGCAGCCAAGGAGGAGTTAGGGGGGTGGCTGAAAAACTGTTTTTT.

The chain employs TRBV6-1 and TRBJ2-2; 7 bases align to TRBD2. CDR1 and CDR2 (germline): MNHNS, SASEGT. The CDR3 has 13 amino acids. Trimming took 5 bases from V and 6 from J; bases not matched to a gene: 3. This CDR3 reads CASSWDYSGELFF. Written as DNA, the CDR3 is TGTGCCAGCAGTTGGGACTACTCCGGGGAGCTGTTTTTT.

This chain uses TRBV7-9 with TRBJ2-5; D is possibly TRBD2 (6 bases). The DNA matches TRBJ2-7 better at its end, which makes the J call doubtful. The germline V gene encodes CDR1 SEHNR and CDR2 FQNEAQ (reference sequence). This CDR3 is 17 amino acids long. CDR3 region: CASSLEKGLLLSYEQYF. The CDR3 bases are TGTGCCAGCAGCTTAGAGAAGGGACTCCTTCTCTCCTACGAGCAGTACTTC.

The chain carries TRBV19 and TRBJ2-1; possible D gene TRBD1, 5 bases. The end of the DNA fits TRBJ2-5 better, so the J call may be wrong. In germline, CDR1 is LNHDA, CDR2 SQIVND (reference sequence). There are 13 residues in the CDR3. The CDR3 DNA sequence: TGTGCCAGCAGGGTTCCAGCAGGGGAGACCCAGTACTTC. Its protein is CASRVPAGETQYF.

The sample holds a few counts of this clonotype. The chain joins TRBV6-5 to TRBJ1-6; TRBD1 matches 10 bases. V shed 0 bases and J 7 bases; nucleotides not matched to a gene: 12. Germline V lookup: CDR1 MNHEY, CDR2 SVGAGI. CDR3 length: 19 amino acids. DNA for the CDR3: TGTGCCAGCAGTTACTCGATCCGGACAGGGGGTCCTTCGAATTCACCCCTCCACTTT. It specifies CASSYSIRTGGPSNSPLHF.

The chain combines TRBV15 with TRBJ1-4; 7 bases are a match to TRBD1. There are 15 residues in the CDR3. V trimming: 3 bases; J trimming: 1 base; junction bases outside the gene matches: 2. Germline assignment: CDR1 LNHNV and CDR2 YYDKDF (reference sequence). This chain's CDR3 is CATSSRGGTNEKLFF. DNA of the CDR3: TGTGCCACCAGCAGCAGGGGGGGAACTAATGAAAAACTGTTTTTT.

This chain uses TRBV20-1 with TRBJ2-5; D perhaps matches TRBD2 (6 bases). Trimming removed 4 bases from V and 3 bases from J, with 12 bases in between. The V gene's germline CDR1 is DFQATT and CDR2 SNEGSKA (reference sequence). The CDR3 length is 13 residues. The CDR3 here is CSANSGDEETQYF. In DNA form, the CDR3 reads TGCAGTGCTAATTCGGGGGACGAAGAGACCCAGTACTTC.

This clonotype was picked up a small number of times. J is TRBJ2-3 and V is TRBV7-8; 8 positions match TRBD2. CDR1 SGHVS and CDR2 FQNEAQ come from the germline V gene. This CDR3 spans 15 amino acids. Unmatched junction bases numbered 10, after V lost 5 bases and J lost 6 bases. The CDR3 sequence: CASSPRERGMDTQYF. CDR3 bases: TGTGCCAGCAGCCCGCGGGAGCGGGGGATGGATACGCAGTATTTT.

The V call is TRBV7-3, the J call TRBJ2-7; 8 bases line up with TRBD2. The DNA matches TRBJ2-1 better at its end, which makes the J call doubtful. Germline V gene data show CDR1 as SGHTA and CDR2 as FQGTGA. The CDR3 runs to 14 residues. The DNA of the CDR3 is TGTGCCAGCAGTTTGGATAGCGGGATAGGCGAGCAGTTCTTC. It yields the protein CASSLDSGIGEQFF.

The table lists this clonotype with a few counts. The CDR3 nucleotides are TGTGCCAGCAGCTTAGTGGCCGGGGGGCGAGGGGAGACCCAGTACTTC. It is translated as CASSLVAGGRGETQYF. This sequence joins TRBV7-2 and TRBJ2-5; weak D call: TRBD2 (7 bases). Germline assignment: CDR1 SGHTA and CDR2 FQGNSA. Trimming cost V 1 base and J 5 bases, with 17 bases left between them. There are 16 residues in the CDR3.